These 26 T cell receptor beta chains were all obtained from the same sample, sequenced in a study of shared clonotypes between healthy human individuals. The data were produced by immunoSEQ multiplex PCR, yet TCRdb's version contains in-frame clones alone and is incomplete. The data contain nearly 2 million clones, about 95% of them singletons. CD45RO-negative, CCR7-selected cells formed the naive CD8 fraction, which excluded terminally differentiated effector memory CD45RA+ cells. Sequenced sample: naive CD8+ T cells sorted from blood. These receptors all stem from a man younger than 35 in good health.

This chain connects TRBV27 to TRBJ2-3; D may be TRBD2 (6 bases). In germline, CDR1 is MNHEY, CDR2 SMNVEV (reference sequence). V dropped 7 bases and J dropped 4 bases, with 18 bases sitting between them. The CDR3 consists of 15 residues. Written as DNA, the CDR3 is TGTGCCAGCACCCTTGGTGGGGGGAGCGCAGATACGCAGTATTTT. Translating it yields CASTLGGGSADTQYF.

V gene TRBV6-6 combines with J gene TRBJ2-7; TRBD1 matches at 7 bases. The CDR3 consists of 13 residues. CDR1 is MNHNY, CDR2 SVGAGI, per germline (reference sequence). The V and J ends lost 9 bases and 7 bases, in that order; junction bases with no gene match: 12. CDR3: CASWTGYPLEQYF. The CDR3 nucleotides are TGTGCCAGTTGGACAGGCTATCCGTTGGAGCAGTACTTC.

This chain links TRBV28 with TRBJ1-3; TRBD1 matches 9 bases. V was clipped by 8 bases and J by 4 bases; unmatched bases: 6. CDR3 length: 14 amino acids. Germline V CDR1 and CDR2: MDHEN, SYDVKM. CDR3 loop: CASGYRGPGNTIYF. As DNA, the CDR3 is TGTGCCAGCGGATACAGGGGGCCAGGAAACACCATATATTTT.

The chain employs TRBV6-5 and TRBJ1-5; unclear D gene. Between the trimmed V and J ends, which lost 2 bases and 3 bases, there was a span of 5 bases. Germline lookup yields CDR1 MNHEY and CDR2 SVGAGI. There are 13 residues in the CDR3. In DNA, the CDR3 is TGTGCCAGCAGTTACACCAACAATCAGCCCCAGCATTTT. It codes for CASSYTNNQPQHF.

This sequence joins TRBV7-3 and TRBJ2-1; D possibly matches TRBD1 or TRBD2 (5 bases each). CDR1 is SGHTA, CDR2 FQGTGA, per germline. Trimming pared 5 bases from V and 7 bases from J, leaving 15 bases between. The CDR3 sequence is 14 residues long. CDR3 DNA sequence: TGTGCCAGCAGCACCCAGGGAGTAAGGAATGAGCAGTTCTTC. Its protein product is CASSTQGVRNEQFF. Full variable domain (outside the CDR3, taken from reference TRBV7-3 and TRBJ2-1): GAGVSQTPSNKVTEKGKYVELRCDPISGHTALYWYRQSLGQGPEFLIYFQGTGAADDSGLPNDRFFAVRPEGSVSTLKIQRTERGDSAVYLCASSTQGVRNEQFFGPGTRLTVL.

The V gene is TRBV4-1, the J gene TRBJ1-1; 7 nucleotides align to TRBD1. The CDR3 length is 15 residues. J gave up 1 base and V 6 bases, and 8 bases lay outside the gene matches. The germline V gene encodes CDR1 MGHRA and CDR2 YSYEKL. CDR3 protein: CASSPIQGGNTEAFF. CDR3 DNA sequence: TGCGCCAGCAGTCCAATTCAGGGGGGGAACACTGAAGCTTTCTTT.

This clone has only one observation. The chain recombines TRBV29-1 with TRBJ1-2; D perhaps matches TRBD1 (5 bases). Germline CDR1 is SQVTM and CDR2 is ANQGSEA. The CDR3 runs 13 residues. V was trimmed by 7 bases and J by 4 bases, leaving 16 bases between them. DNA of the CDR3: TGCAGCGCAGAAGGGGCGGCGGGCTATGGCTACACCTTC. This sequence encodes CSAEGAAGYGYTF. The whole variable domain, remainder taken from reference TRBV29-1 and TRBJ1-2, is SAVISQKPSRDICQRGTSLTIQCQVDSQVTMMFWYRQQPGQSLTLIATANQGSEATYESGFVIDKFPISRPNLTFSTLTVSNMSPEDSSIYLCSAEGAAGYGYTFGSGTRLTVV.

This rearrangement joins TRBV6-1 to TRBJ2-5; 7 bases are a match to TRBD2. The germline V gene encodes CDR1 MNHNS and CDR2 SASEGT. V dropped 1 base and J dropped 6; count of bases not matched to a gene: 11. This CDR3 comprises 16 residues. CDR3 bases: TGTGCCAGCAGTGAAGTATGGCGGGAGAGTGGGAAGACCCAGTACTTC. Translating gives CASSEVWRESGKTQYF.

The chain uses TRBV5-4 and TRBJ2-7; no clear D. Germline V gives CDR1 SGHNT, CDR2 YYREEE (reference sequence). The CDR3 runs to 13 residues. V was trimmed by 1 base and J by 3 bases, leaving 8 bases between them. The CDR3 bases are TGTGCCAGCAGCTTGTCAGGAAACTACGAGCAGTACTTC. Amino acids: CASSLSGNYEQYF.

CDR3 DNA sequence: TGTGCCAGCAGTTACTCGACTGGGGAGCATAATGAAAAACTGTTTTTT. Its translation: CASSYSTGEHNEKLFF. J is TRBJ1-4 and V is TRBV6-5; D is undetermined. The CDR3 runs 16 residues. Trimming left V 0 bases short and J 4 bases short, with 12 bases between. The germline CDR1 and CDR2 sequences are MNHEY and SVGAGI.

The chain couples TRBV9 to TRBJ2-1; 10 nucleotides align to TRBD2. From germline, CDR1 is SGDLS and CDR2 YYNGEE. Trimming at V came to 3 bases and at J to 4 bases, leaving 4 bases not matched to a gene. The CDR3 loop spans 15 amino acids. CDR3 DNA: TGTGCCAGCAGCGGCACTAGCGGGATATACAATGAGCAGTTCTTC. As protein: CASSGTSGIYNEQFF. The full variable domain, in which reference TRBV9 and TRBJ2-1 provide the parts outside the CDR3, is DSGVTQTPKHLITATGQRVTLRCSPRSGDLSVYWYQQSLDQGLQFLIQYYNGEERAKGNILERFSAQQFPDLHSELNLSSLELGDSALYFCASSGTSGIYNEQFFGPGTRLTVL.

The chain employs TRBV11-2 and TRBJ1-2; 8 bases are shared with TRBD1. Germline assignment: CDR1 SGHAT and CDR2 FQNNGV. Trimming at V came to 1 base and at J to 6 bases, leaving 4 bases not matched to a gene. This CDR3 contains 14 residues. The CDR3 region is CASSLATGANGYTF. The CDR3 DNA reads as TGTGCCAGCAGCTTAGCGACAGGGGCGAATGGCTACACCTTC.

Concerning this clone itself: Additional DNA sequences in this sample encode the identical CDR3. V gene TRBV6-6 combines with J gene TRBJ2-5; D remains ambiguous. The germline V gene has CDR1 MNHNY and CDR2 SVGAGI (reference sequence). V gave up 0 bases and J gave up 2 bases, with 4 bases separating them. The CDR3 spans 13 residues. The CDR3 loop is CASSYSNQETQYF. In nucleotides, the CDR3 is TGTGCCAGCAGTTACTCGAATCAAGAGACCCAGTACTTC.

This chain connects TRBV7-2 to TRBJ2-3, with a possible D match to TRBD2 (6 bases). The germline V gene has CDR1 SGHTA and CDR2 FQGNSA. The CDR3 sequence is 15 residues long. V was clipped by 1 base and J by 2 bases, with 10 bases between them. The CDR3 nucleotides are TGTGCCAGCAGCTTAGTCTCGGGGGACACAGATACGCAGTATTTT. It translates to CASSLVSGDTDTQYF.

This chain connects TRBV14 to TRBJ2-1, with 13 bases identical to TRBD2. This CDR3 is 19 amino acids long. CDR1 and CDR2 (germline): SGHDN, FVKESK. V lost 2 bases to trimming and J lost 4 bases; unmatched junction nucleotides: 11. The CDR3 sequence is CASSQLGTSGALGYNEQFF. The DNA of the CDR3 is TGTGCCAGCAGCCAACTTGGGACTAGCGGGGCCTTGGGTTACAATGAGCAGTTCTTC. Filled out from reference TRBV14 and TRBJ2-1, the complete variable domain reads EAGVTQFPSHSVIEKGQTVTLRCDPISGHDNLYWYRRVMGKEIKFLLHFVKESKQDESGMPNNRFLAERTGGTYSTLKVQPAELEDSGVYFCASSQLGTSGALGYNEQFFGPGTRLTVL.

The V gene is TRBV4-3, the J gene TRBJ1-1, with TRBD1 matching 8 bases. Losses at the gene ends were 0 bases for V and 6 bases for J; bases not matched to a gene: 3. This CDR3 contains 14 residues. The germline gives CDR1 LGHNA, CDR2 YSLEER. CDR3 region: CASSQDPGQAEAFF. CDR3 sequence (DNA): TGCGCCAGCAGCCAAGATCCGGGACAGGCTGAAGCTTTCTTT.

The CDR3 here is CASSKWTDTEAFF. The CDR3 region has the DNA TGTGCCAGCAGCAAATGGACGGACACTGAAGCTTTCTTT. The V call is TRBV9, the J call TRBJ1-1; D gene uncertain. Germline CDR1 SGDLS, CDR2 YYNGEE. Trimming pared 4 bases from V and 3 bases from J, leaving 10 bases between. The CDR3 loop spans 13 amino acids.

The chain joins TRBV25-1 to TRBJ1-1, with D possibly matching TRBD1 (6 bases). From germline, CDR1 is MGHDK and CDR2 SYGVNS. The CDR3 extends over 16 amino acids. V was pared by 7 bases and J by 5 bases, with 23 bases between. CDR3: CASTPTSGARKTEAFF. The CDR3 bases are TGTGCCAGCACTCCGACGTCGGGGGCGAGGAAGACTGAAGCTTTCTTT. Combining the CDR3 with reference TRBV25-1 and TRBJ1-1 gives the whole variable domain EADIYQTPRYLVIGTGKKITLECSQTMGHDKMYWYQQDPGMELHLIHYSYGVNSTEKGDLSSESTVSRIRTEHFPLTLESARPSHTSQYLCASTPTSGARKTEAFFGQGTRLTVV.

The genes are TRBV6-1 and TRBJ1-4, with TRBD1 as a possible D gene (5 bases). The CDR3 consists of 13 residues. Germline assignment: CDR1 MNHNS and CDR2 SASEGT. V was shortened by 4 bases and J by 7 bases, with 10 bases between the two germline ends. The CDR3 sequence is CASSARQSEKLFF. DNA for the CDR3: TGTGCCAGCAGTGCCCGACAGAGTGAAAAACTGTTTTTT.

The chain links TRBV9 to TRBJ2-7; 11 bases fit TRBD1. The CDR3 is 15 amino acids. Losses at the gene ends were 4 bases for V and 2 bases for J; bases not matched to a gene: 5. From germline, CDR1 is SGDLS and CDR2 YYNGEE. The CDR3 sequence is CASSLGGQGAYEQYF. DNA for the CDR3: TGTGCCAGCAGCCTCGGGGGACAGGGGGCCTACGAGCAGTACTTC.

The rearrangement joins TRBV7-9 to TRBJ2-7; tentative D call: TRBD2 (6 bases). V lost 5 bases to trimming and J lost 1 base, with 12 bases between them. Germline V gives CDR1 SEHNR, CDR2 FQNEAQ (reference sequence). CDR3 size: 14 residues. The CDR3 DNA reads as TGTGCCAGCAGCCGACTAGTAGAGTCCTACGAGCAGTACTTC. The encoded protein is CASSRLVESYEQYF. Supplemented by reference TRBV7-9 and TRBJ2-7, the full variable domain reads DTGVSQNPRHKITKRGQNVTFRCDPISEHNRLYWYRQTLGQGPEFLTYFQNEAQLEKSRLLSDRFSAERPKGSFSTLEIQRTEQGDSAMYLCASSRLVESYEQYFGPGTRLTVT.

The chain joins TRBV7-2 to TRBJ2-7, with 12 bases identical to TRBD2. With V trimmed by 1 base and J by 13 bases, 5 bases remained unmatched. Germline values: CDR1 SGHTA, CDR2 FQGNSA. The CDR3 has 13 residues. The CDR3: CASSLGLAGVPYF. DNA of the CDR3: TGTGCCAGCAGCTTAGGACTAGCGGGAGTCCCTTACTTC.

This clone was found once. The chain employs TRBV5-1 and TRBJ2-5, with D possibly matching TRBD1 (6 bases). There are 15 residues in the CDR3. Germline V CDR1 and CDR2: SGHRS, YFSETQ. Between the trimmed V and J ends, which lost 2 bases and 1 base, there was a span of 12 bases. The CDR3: CASSLAQGLQETQYF. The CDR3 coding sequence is TGCGCCAGCAGCTTAGCTCAGGGGCTCCAAGAGACCCAGTACTTC.

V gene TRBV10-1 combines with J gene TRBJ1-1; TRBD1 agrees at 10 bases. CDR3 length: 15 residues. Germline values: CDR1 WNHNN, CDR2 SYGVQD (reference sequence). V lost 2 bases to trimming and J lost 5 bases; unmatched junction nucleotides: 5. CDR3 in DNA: TGCGCCAGCAGTGAGGGGACAGGGGTTAGGACTGAAGCTTTCTTT. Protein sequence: CASSEGTGVRTEAFF.

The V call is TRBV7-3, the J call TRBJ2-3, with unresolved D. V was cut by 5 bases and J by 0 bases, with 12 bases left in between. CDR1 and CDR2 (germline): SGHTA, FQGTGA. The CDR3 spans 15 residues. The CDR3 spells CASSPTGFSTDTQYF. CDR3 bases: TGTGCCAGCAGCCCGACTGGGTTTAGCACAGATACGCAGTATTTT. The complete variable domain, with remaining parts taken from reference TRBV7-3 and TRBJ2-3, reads GAGVSQTPSNKVTEKGKYVELRCDPISGHTALYWYRQSLGQGPEFLIYFQGTGAADDSGLPNDRFFAVRPEGSVSTLKIQRTERGDSAVYLCASSPTGFSTDTQYFGPGTRLTVL.

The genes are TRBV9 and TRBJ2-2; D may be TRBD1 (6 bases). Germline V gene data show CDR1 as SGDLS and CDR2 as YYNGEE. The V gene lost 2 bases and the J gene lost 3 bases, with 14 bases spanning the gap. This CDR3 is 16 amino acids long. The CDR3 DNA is TGTGCCAGCAGCGTGCCCAGGGACACCTACACCGGGGAGCTGTTTTTT. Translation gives CASSVPRDTYTGELFF.